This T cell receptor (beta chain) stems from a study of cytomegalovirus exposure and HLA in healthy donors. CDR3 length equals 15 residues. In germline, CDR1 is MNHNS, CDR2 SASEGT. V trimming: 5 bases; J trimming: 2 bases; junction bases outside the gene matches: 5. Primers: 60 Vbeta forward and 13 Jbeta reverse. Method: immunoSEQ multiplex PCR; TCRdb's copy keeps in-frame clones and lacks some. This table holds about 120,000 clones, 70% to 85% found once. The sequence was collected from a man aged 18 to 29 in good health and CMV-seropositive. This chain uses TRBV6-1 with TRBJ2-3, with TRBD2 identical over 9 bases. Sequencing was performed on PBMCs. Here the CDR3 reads CASSMTSGYTDTQYF. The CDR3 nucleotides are TGTGCCAGCAGTATGACTAGCGGATACACAGATACGCAGTATTTT.